This TCR beta chain was recorded in a study of control samples from healthy donors and cancer patients. In germline, CDR1 is LGHNA, CDR2 YSLEER. The length of the CDR3 is 14 residues. With 0 bases removed from V and 5 bases from J, the gap between germline ends came to 8 bases. Here immunoSEQ multiplex PCR was the method, and the copy in TCRdb shows in-frame clones only, minus some. The sample includes approximately 100,000 clones, roughly 90% of them seen just once. V and J are TRBV4-3 and TRBJ2-1; D remains unclear. This TCR came from a man aged 30 to 45 in good health. The sequencing input was blood. CDR3 in amino acids: CASSQDLSDNEQFF. The DNA of the CDR3 is TGCGCCAGCAGCCAAGATCTAAGTGACAATGAGCAGTTCTTC.